Sequencing of this TCR beta chain was carried out in a study of post-analysis software for immune sequencing data. Study context: In terms of disease course, relapsing-remitting, secondary progressive and progressive-relapsing multiple sclerosis were included.

Study results and caveats: Controls had significantly higher normalized Chao1 diversity than multiple sclerosis patients. Samples prepared in the same batch strongly co-clustered by F measure. Patients showed TRBV5-6, TRBV5-1 and TRBV20-1 among a few TRBV segments more frequent than in controls.

The CDR3 spans 13 residues. Only a few counts were recorded for this clonotype. Its specificity is unknown. An end of the junction differs from the germline gene, which may be a read error. Built from TCR beta cDNA, the libraries had unique molecular identifiers in them. Yield was 500,000 to 600,000 cDNA molecules from 1 to 10 million T cells. MiXCR was run by TCRdb on the PCR reads, yielding one entry per CDR3 protein. The repertoire holds approximately 150,000 distinct CDR3 sequences, with approximately 28% as singletons. The rearrangement joins TRBV12-3 or TRBV12-4 to TRBJ2-5; D is perhaps TRBD1 (5 bases). The clonotype was recovered from a girl between 10 and 17 years old with multiple sclerosis. Sequenced: blood. The CDR3 loop is CASGLGPQETQYF. Here the CDR3 DNA reads TGTGCCAGCGGTTTGGGGCCCCAAGAGACCCAGTACTTC.